The rows below give T cell receptor beta chains drawn from one sample of a study of beta chain features in type 1 diabetes. The protocol was immunoSEQ multiplex PCR, while the TCRdb copy is restricted to in-frame clones and leaves out a portion. This sample yields more than 30,000 clones, of which around 60% are seen a single time; 2% to 2.5% belongs to the top ten. Specimen: Tregs from blood. The receptors stem from a woman aged 25 to 45 in good health. The CDR3 runs from the conserved cysteine through the conserved F or W. The D gene is left open where the match is weak. Clone size, where shown, is once, few, many, or a class for clones that have expanded.

TRBV7-9	.	few	TRBJ2-3	TGTGCCAGCAGCTTGGCGGAGGGTCCGGGGACGCAGTATTTT	CASSLAEGPGTQYF
TRBV4-1	.	.	TRBJ2-5	TGCGCCAGCAGCCAAGAAGATGGGAGAGAGACCCAGTACTTC	CASSQEDGRETQYF
TRBV5-6	.	.	TRBJ2-5	TGTGCCAGCAGCTTCCTAGCGCTAGAAGAGACCCAGTACTTC	CASSFLALEETQYF
TRBV7-2	.	.	TRBJ1-2	TGTGCCAGCAGCTTATCTTACGGGGGGCATAACTATGGCTACACCTTC	CASSLSYGGHNYGYTF
TRBV23-1	.	.	TRBJ1-4	TGCGCCAGCAGTCAAGTCAGGGCGAATGAAAAACTGTTTTTT	CASSQVRANEKLFF
TRBV18	.	few	TRBJ1-2	TGTGCCAGCTCACCATCTCCAGGGGATAACTATGGCTACACCTTC	CASSPSPGDNYGYTF
TRBV7-9	.	few	TRBJ2-7	TGTGCCAGCGCCTACACAGGGATGCGGTACGAGCAGTACTTC	CASAYTGMRYEQYF
TRBV7-6	.	few	TRBJ2-1	TGTGCCAGCAGCTTTGATCTTCTTAGTGAGCAGTTCTTC	CASSFDLLSEQFF
TRBV6-1	.	.	TRBJ2-2	TGTGCCCACCAAAGGGGCAGTAAATTCACCGGGGAGCTGTTTTTT	CAHQRGSKFTGELFF
TRBV20-1	.	.	TRBJ1-4	TGCAGTGCGAGGGGGGGCCGTGAACTGTTTTTT	CSARGGRELFF
TRBV18	TRBD2	.	TRBJ2-1	TGTGCCAGCTCACCACGTATAGGACTAGCGGGAACTGAGCAGTTCTTC	CASSPRIGLAGTEQFF
TRBV5-1	TRBD1	.	TRBJ2-5	TGCGCCAGCAGCCCGGGACAGGGACAGACCCAGTACTTC	CASSPGQGQTQYF
TRBV7-2	.	few	TRBJ1-6	TGTGCCAGCAGCTTTGACAGCCCAAATTCACCCCTCCACTTT	CASSFDSPNSPLHF
TRBV5-1	TRBD1	.	TRBJ2-1	TGCGCCAGCAGCAGACTCGCTCTGACAGGGAACAATGAGCAGTTCTTC	CASSRLALTGNNEQFF
TRBV5-4	TRBD2	.	TRBJ2-3	TGTGCCAGCAGCTTGTTAAGCGGGGGGGGCCCAGATACGCAGTATTTT	CASSLLSGGGPDTQYF
TRBV11-2	.	.	TRBJ1-1	TGTGCCAGCAGCCCTGGTCCGGGACATCGAGCTTTCTTT	CASSPGPGHRAFF
TRBV5-4	TRBD2	.	TRBJ2-2	TGTGCCAGCAGCCCCCCCCCGACTAGCCGGAGAGGGAACACCGGGGAGCTGTTTTTT	CASSPPPTSRRGNTGELFF
TRBV19	TRBD2	.	TRBJ2-5	TGTGCCAGTAGCCCGGGACTAGCGGGAGTGGAGACCCAGTACTTC	CASSPGLAGVETQYF
TRBV7-2	.	.	TRBJ1-2	TGTGCCAGCAGCCCAGGTCATAACTATGGCTACACCTTC	CASSPGHNYGYTF
TRBV28	TRBD2	.	TRBJ2-1	TGTGCCAGCAGTTTAGCGGGAGTAAGAGATGAGCAGTTCTTC	CASSLAGVRDEQFF
TRBV6-6	.	.	TRBJ1-1	TGTGCCAGCAGTGATCCGGGGAACACTGAAGCTTTCTTT	CASSDPGNTEAFF
TRBV4-2	TRBD2	once	TRBJ2-3	TGTGCCAGCAGCCAACCGGGACTATCGGCCACAGATACGCAGTATTTT	CASSQPGLSATDTQYF
TRBV28	TRBD2	.	TRBJ2-1	TGTGCCAGCAGCCCGATTACTAGCGGGAGAGCCGGTGAGCAGTTCTTC	CASSPITSGRAGEQFF
TRBV7-3	.	.	TRBJ2-5	TGTGCCAGCAGCTTACAGGGCCAAGAGACCCAGTACTTC	CASSLQGQETQYF
TRBV7-9	.	.	TRBJ1-1	TGTGCCAGCAGCTTAGGACAGTCGAACACTGAAGCTTTCTTT	CASSLGQSNTEAFF
TRBV27	TRBD2	.	TRBJ2-1	TGTGCCAGCAGTTTTGCGGGGGGGCTATACAATGAGCAGTTCTTC	CASSFAGGLYNEQFF
TRBV6-5	.	few	TRBJ2-3	TGTGCCAGCAGCGTTATGGGACTCACAGATACGCAGTATTTT	CASSVMGLTDTQYF
TRBV7-2	TRBD2	few	TRBJ2-7	TGTGCCAGCAGCATCCAGCGGGAGGTACGCGAGCAGTACTTC	CASSIQREVREQYF
TRBV4-3	.	.	TRBJ1-4	TGCGCCAGCAGCCAAGATGATCAGGGATGGGGAAAACTGTTTTTT	CASSQDDQGWGKLFF
TRBV5-6	TRBD1	.	TRBJ2-7	TGTGCCAGCAGCTTGGTCAGGGGGCGCGGTGAGCAGTACTTC	CASSLVRGRGEQYF
TRBV7-2	.	few	TRBJ1-4	TGTGCCAGCAGCGGCCGCGGGAGTAATGAAAAACTGTTTTTT	CASSGRGSNEKLFF
TRBV12-5	.	.	TRBJ2-2	TGTGCTAGTGGTAGCGGGTTCGCCGGGGAGCTGTTTTTT	CASGSGFAGELFF
TRBV28	TRBD2	few	TRBJ2-7	TGTGCCAGCAGTCTCCAGCGGGGAGCCTCCTACGAGCAGTACTTC	CASSLQRGASYEQYF
TRBV28	.	.	TRBJ2-1	TGTGCCAGCAGCCTACAGGGCGCAGTCGGGTACAATGAGCAGTTCTTC	CASSLQGAVGYNEQFF
TRBV5-1	.	.	TRBJ2-1	TGCGCCAGCAGCTTGGACCCCGGCTACAATGAGCAGTTCTTC	CASSLDPGYNEQFF
TRBV29-1	TRBD1	.	TRBJ1-2	TGCAGCGCGGGGACAGGGCTAAACTATGGCTACACCTTC	CSAGTGLNYGYTF
TRBV4-2	TRBD2	few	TRBJ2-1	TGTGCCAGCAGTCCTAGCGGGAGGGCCTTTCGGATCCCCTACAATGAGCAGTTCTTC	CASSPSGRAFRIPYNEQFF
TRBV29-1	.	.	TRBJ1-1	TGCAGCGTTGAGAGCAGGGCTACTGAAGCTTTCTTT	CSVESRATEAFF